This T cell receptor beta chain was retrieved from a study of CD8+ T cells in alopecia areata. Study in general: In an open-label trial, patients got 5 to 10 mg tofacitinib twice daily. Findings and caveats of the study: Mice gave a clearer picture of TCR sharing than patients did, possibly for HLA-related reasons. Because of a solitary nonresponder, the connection of baseline CD8+ expansion to response stays uncertain. More clonal than normal scalp was lesional scalp, particularly alopecia totalis/universalis.

Investigators isolated RNA and reverse transcribed it into cDNA to act as the sequencing template. The data were produced by immunoSEQ multiplex PCR, yet TCRdb's version contains in-frame clones alone and is incomplete. The table lists 150,000 or so clones, just over 65% of them singletons. The sample holds a few counts of this clone. Its antigen is unknown. Treatment given: oral pan-JAK inhibitor, 5-10 mg twice daily. Germline V lookup: CDR1 SEHNR, CDR2 FQNEAQ (reference sequence). This CDR3 comprises 13 residues. Trimming stripped 5 bases from V and 10 bases from J, with 15 bases between. The material was CD4+ T cells sorted from blood, obtained at week 4, from a patient treated with tofacitinib. This chain joins TRBV7-9 and TRBJ1-5, with a tentative D call TRBD1 (6 bases). The source is a human donor with alopecia areata. The CDR3 nucleotides read TGTGCCAGCAGCATTACAGCGGACAGTCCCCAGCATTTT. Its translation: CASSITADSPQHF.